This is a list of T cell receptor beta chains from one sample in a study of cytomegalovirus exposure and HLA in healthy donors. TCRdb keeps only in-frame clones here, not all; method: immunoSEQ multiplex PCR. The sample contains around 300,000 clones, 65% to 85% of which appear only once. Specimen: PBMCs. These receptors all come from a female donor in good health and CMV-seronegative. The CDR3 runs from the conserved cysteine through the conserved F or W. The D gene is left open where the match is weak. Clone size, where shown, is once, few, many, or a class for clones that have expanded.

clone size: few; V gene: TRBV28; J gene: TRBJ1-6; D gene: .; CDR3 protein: CASRQGGSNSPLHF; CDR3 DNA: TGTGCCAGCAGGCAAGGGGGTAGTAATTCACCCCTCCACTTT
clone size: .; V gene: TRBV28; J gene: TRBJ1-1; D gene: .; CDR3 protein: CASSLLGEAFF; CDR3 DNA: TGTGCCAGCAGTTTACTGGGCGAAGCTTTCTTT
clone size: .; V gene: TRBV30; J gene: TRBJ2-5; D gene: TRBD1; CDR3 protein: CAWSAGTGLEETQYF; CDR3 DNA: TGTGCCTGGAGTGCCGGGACAGGGTTGGAAGAGACCCAGTACTTC
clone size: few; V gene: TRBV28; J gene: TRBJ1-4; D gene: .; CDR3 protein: CASSWGAGEKLFF; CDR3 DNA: TGTGCCAGCAGTTGGGGAGCCGGCGAAAAACTGTTTTTT
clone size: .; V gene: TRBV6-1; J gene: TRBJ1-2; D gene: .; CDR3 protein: CASRRTGYDYGYTF; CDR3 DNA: TGTGCCAGCAGGCGCACAGGGTATGACTATGGCTACACCTTC
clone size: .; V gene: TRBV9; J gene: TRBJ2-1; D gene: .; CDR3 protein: CASSVLAIGHNEQFF; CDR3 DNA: TGTGCCAGCAGCGTTCTAGCGATAGGCCACAATGAGCAGTTCTTC
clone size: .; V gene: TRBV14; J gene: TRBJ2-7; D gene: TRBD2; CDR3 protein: CASSLLFPGLAGGGTAQYEQYF; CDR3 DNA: TGTGCCAGCAGCCTCCTTTTCCCCGGACTAGCGGGAGGTGGTACGGCGCAGTACGAGCAGTACTTC
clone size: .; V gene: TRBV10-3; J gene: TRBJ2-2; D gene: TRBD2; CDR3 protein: CAISPGLATTGELFF; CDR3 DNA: TGTGCCATCAGTCCGGGACTAGCGACCACCGGGGAGCTGTTTTTT
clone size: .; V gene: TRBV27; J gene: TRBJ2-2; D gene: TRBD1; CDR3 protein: CASSPRDRGTGELFF; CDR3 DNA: TGTGCCAGCAGTCCGAGGGACAGGGGGACCGGGGAGCTGTTTTTT
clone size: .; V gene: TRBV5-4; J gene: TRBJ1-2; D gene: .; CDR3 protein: CASSFSPNSYGYTF; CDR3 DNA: TGTGCCAGCAGCTTTTCTCCTAACTCCTATGGCTACACCTTC
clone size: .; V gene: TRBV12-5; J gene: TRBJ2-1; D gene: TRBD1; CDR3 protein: CASGLVQGNYNEQFF; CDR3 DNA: TGTGCTAGTGGTTTGGTACAGGGGAACTACAATGAGCAGTTCTTC
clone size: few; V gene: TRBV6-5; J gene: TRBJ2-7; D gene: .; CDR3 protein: CASSYSRDSTYEQYF; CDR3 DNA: TGTGCCAGCAGTTACTCGAGAGACAGTACCTACGAGCAGTACTTC
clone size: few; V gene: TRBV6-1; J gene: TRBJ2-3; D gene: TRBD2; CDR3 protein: CASSVGLAGVGADTQYF; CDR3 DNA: TGTGCCAGCAGTGTCGGGCTAGCGGGAGTCGGCGCAGATACGCAGTATTTT
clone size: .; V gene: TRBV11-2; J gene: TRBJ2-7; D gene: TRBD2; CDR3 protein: CASSGGLGISYEQYF; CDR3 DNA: TGTGCCAGCAGCGGGGGACTAGGCATCTCCTACGAGCAGTACTTC
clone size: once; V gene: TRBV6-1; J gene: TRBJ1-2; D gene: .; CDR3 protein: CASMGQGPLTNGYTF; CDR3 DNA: TGTGCCAGCATGGGACAAGGACCGCTAACTAATGGCTACACCTTC
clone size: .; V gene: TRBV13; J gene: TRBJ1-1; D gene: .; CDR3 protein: CASIEREATGEAFF; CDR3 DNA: TGTGCCAGCATAGAACGGGAGGCAACAGGTGAAGCTTTCTTT
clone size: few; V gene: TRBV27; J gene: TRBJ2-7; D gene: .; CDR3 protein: CASSYSSASSYEQYF; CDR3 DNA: TGTGCCAGCAGTTACTCTAGCGCGAGCTCCTACGAGCAGTACTTC
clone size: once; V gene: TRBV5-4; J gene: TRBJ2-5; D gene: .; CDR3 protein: CASSGSTRRETQYF; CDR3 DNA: TGTGCCAGCAGCGGGTCAACTAGACGAGAGACCCAGTACTTC
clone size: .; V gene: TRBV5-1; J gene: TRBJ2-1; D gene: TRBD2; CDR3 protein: CASSLIAGSYNEQFF; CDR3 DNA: TGCGCCAGCAGCTTAATAGCGGGTAGCTACAATGAGCAGTTCTTC
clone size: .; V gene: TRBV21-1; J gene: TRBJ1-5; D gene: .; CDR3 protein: CASSTPALVPAGCSNQPQHF; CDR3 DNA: TGTGCCAGCAGCACCCCTGCTCTCGTCCCAGCAGGGTGTAGCAATCAGCCCCAGCATTTT
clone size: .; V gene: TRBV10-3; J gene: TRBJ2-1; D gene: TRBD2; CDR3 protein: CAIRVISGRGNEQFF; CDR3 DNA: TGTGCCATCAGAGTGATTAGCGGGAGAGGGAATGAGCAGTTCTTC
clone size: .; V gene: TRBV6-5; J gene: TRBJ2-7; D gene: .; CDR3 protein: CASSSTREQYF; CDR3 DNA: TGTGCCAGCAGTTCAACCCGGGAGCAGTACTTC